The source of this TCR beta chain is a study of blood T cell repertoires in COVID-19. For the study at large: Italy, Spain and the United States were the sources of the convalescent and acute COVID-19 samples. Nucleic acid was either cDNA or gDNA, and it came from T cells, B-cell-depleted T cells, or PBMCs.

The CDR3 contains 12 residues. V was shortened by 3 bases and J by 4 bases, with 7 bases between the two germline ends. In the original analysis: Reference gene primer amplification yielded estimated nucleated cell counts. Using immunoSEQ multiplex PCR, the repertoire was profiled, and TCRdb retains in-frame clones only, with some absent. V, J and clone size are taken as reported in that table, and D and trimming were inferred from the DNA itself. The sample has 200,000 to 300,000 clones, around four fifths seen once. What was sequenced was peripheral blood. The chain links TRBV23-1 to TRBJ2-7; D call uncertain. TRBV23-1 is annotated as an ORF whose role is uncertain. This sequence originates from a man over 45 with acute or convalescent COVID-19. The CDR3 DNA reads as TGCGCCAGCAGTCATCTAAGTTACGAGCAGTACTTC. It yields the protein CASSHLSYEQYF.